The 13 T cell receptor beta chains listed next were all sequenced from one sample in a study of cytomegalovirus exposure and HLA in healthy donors. PCR involved 60 Vbeta and 13 Jbeta primers. The assay was immunoSEQ multiplex PCR, and TCRdb's table has in-frame clones only and misses some. The sample yields around 150,000 clones, roughly 81% seen once. The sequenced sample was PBMCs. These receptors all stem from a young man in good health and CMV-seropositive.

This sequence joins TRBV20-1 and TRBJ2-5; possible D gene TRBD2, 5 bases. Germline V gives CDR1 DFQATT, CDR2 SNEGSKA (reference sequence). The CDR3 runs to 11 residues. The V end was cut by 0 bases, the J end by 12 bases, with 11 bases between. As DNA, the CDR3 is TGCAGTGCTAGAGATGTGGACTTGGAGTACTTC. It codes for CSARDVDLEYF.

The gene calls are TRBV9 and TRBJ2-2, with TRBD1 matching over 7 bases. Germline trimming cut 3 bases from V and 2 bases from J; bases unmatched to any gene: 7. Germline loops: CDR1 SGDLS, CDR2 YYNGEE. The CDR3 loop spans 16 amino acids. CDR3 in DNA: TGTGCCAGCAGCGGTTACAGGGGCACTAACACCGGGGAGCTGTTTTTT. Protein: CASSGYRGTNTGELFF.

The chain has TRBV6-6 and TRBJ1-2; no firm D call. The germline V gene has CDR1 MNHNY and CDR2 SVGAGI (reference sequence). Trimming cost V 6 bases and J 1 base, with 12 bases left between them. The CDR3 loop spans 14 amino acids. CDR3 residues: CASSPRESNYGYTF. The CDR3 coding sequence is TGTGCCAGCAGCCCCCGGGAAAGTAACTATGGCTACACCTTC.

This chain joins TRBV5-1 and TRBJ2-1; a weak D match, TRBD2 (5 bases). The CDR3 is made up of 15 amino acids. Trimming pared 4 bases from V and 10 bases from J, leaving 21 bases between. CDR1 is SGHRS, CDR2 YFSETQ, per germline. In DNA, the CDR3 is TGCGCCAGCAGCCCGGACTCAAATCAAAAGGTAGAGCAGTTCTTC. Amino acids: CASSPDSNQKVEQFF.

This chain links TRBV19 with TRBJ1-1, with D possibly matching TRBD1 (5 bases). V lost 4 bases and J lost 1, with 13 bases in between. Germline V gene sequence: CDR1 LNHDA, CDR2 SQIVND (reference sequence). This CDR3 has 15 amino acids. This CDR3 is CASSTIGTGNTEAFF. The CDR3 nucleotides are TGTGCCAGTAGTACCATCGGGACTGGGAACACTGAAGCTTTCTTT.

The chain joins TRBV29-1 to TRBJ2-5; 11 nucleotides line up with TRBD2. V trimming: 4 bases; J trimming: 4 bases; junction bases outside the gene matches: 2. Germline V gene sequence: CDR1 SQVTM, CDR2 ANQGSEA. The CDR3 is made up of 13 amino acids. The CDR3 reads CSVGLAGLETQYF. CDR3 nucleotide sequence: TGCAGCGTTGGACTAGCGGGGCTAGAGACCCAGTACTTC.

The chain combines TRBV4-3 with TRBJ2-7; perhaps TRBD2 as D (6 bases). CDR1 and CDR2 from the germline V gene are LGHNA and YSLEER. Trimming took off 1 base at V and 0 bases at J, with 16 bases between the two ends. The CDR3 contains 17 residues. CDR3 sequence (DNA): TGCGCCAGCAGCCAAGGGGCCGGGGGAATGAGCTCCTACGAGCAGTACTTC. This gives the protein CASSQGAGGMSSYEQYF.

The gene calls are TRBV18 and TRBJ2-7, with a possible D match to TRBD1 (6 bases). Trimming pared 0 bases from V and 2 bases from J, leaving 11 bases between. CDR1 KGHSH and CDR2 LQKENI come from the germline V gene. The CDR3 length is 15 residues. The CDR3 reads CASSPPRTGTYEQYF. Written as DNA, the CDR3 is TGTGCCAGCTCACCACCACGAACAGGGACCTACGAGCAGTACTTC.

In regard to this clone: At the DNA level, this CDR3 is encoded by other sequences in the same sample as well. The chain combines TRBV6-5 with TRBJ1-5, with 9 bases identical to TRBD1. V was pared by 6 bases and J by 4 bases, with 1 base of the junction left unmatched. In germline, CDR1 is MNHEY, CDR2 SVGAGI. This CDR3 has 13 amino acids. CDR3 amino acids: CASRGQGNQPQHF. The CDR3, as DNA: TGTGCCAGCAGGGGACAGGGAAATCAGCCCCAGCATTTT.

V usage is TRBV30 and J usage is TRBJ1-5; D is uncertain. V was pared by 5 bases and J by 3 bases, with 11 bases between. This CDR3 has 13 amino acids. The germline CDR1 and CDR2 sequences are GTSNPN and SVGIG (reference sequence). This CDR3 is CAWGREVNQPQHF. The DNA for the CDR3 is TGTGCCTGGGGCAGAGAGGTCAATCAGCCCCAGCATTTT. Complete variable domain (other parts from reference TRBV30 and TRBJ1-5): SQTIHQWPATLVQPVGSPLSLECTVEGTSNPNLYWYRQAAGRGLQLLFYSVGIGQISSEVPQNLSASRPQDRQFILSSKKLLLSDSGFYLCAWGREVNQPQHFGDGTRLSIL.

The chain couples TRBV7-2 to TRBJ1-4, with D possibly TRBD1 on 5 matching bases. V lost 5 bases to trimming and J lost 6 bases, with 16 bases between them. Looked up from germline, CDR1 is SGHTA and CDR2 is FQGNSA. This CDR3 region has 15 residues. CDR3 nucleotides: TGTGCCAGCAGCCTGAGCGCAGGGATGTATGAAAAACTGTTTTTT. Translated, it gives CASSLSAGMYEKLFF.

This sequence joins TRBV13 and TRBJ2-3; the D gene is possibly TRBD1 (5 bases). Trimming stripped 5 bases from V and 1 base from J, with 16 bases between. Germline CDR1 is PRHDT and CDR2 is FYEKMQ (reference sequence). The CDR3 length is 16 residues. The CDR3 here is CASSPLLKGGTDTQYF. In DNA form, the CDR3 reads TGTGCCAGCAGCCCGCTTTTGAAAGGGGGCACAGATACGCAGTATTTT.

The genes are TRBV6-6 and TRBJ2-7; perhaps TRBD1 as D (5 bases). This CDR3 spans 12 amino acids. Per the germline V gene, CDR1 is MNHNY and CDR2 is SVGAGI (reference sequence). V dropped 5 bases and J dropped 2 bases, with 7 bases sitting between them. The CDR3 spells CASSGQTYEQYF. The CDR3 DNA sequence: TGTGCCAGCAGTGGACAAACCTACGAGCAGTACTTC.